The clone carrying this TCR beta chain was counted many times. What it binds is not known. From RNA transcripts, TCR beta CDR3 regions were amplified. RT-PCR in the first round (using the HTBI primer set) targeted the TCR CDR3. TCRdb itself ran the multiplex PCR reads through MiXCR, one entry per CDR3 protein. The table lists 650,000 to 800,000 distinct CDR3 sequences, approximately 42% of them singletons. The record originates from a study of T cells in Graves' hyperthyroidism and ophthalmopathy. General study results and limits: Ophthalmopathy was distinguished from stable hyperthyroidism by 13 V-J signatures. Ophthalmopathy, as predicted by the model, came a median about seven months after the prediction.

Patients showing uncontrolled infection, other autoimmune disease, pregnancy or lactation were ineligible. The diagnoses drew upon clinical symptoms, serum thyroxine and TRAb, thyroid ultrasound and orbital computed tomography. This CDR3 is 13 amino acids long. CDR1 and CDR2 (germline): SGHVS, FNYEAQ. Trimming took off 5 bases at V and 3 bases at J, with 11 bases between the two ends. Specimen: peripheral blood or thyroid tissue (not recorded which). This TCR was sampled from an adult man with Graves' disease, either hyperthyroidism or ophthalmopathy (not recorded which). The rearrangement links TRBV7-6 to TRBJ2-7; a weak D match, TRBD1 (5 bases). The CDR3 nucleotides are TGTGCCAGCAGCCGACAGTCCAACTACGAGCAGTACTTC. Translating it yields CASSRQSNYEQYF.